A selection of T cell receptor beta chains follows, all from one sample in a study of CD8 T cells in ankylosing spondylitis. TCRdb called the 5' RACE reads again in MiXCR, with one record for every CDR3 protein. The sample lists fewer than 250,000 distinct CDR3 sequences; around a quarter were seen once. Input material: blood, either unsorted or a sorted T cell fraction (not recorded which). Receptor source: a male donor with ankylosing spondylitis or in good health (not recorded which). The CDR3 runs from the conserved cysteine through the conserved F or W. A D gene is named only where the DNA matches it firmly. Only some rows state a clone size, as once, few, many or a class for expanded clones.

TRBV29-1	many	TRBJ2-7	-	CSVRGSYEQYF	TGCAGCGTCCGGGGGAGCTACGAGCAGTACTTC
TRBV12-3/TRBV12-4	few	TRBJ1-4	-	CASCPSVLNEKLFF	TGTGCCAGCTGCCCGTCCGTGCTTAATGAAAAACTGTTTTTT
TRBV6-5	few	TRBJ2-1	TRBD2	CASSSVTSGSGEQFF	TGTGCCAGCAGTTCCGTCACTAGCGGGAGTGGGGAGCAGTTCTTC
TRBV6-1	-	TRBJ2-1	TRBD2	CASSRLARYNEQFF	TGTGCCAGCAGCCGACTAGCGAGATACAATGAGCAGTTCTTC
TRBV20-1	-	TRBJ2-1	-	CSARDPPQNEQFF	TGCAGTGCTAGAGATCCCCCCCAAAATGAGCAGTTCTTC
TRBV7-2	few	TRBJ2-7	-	CASSLDRTEAYEQYF	TGTGCCAGCAGCTTAGATAGGACGGAGGCCTACGAGCAGTACTTC
TRBV7-8	few	TRBJ2-5	TRBD1	CASSLAHGTGYQETQYF	TGTGCCAGCAGCTTAGCTCACGGGACAGGATACCAAGAGACCCAGTACTTC
TRBV29-1	-	TRBJ1-1	-	CSGGTSEAFF	TGCAGCGGTGGGACATCTGAAGCTTTCTTT
TRBV7-2	-	TRBJ2-5	-	CASSFSGAETQYF	TGTGCCAGCAGCTTTTCGGGGGCAGAGACCCAGTACTTC
TRBV21-1	many	TRBJ1-1	-	CASSKEEALRGQGNTEAFF	TGTGCCAGCAGCAAAGAGGAGGCTTTAAGGGGACAGGGAAACACTGAAGCTTTCTTT